This T cell receptor (beta chain) was recovered during a study of T cell repertoires in cytomegalovirus infection (dated by TCRdb to the late 2010s). With respect to the entire study: Donor HLA type was relevant to the analysis, because carriage of CMV infection together with the matching HLA type was indicated by public TCR beta signatures.

Study-level results and caveats: In both this cohort and an independent roughly 400-donor cohort, the cumulative frequency of public TCR beta family members distinguished carriers of CMV infection plus the relevant HLA type. The ex vivo response was dominated by HLA-C-restricted CMV-specific TCR beta clonotypes, which also provided the single most frequent clonotype in two of eight donors.

The sequencing machine was an Illumina HiSeq 1500. TCRdb took the public reads, trimmed them with fastp at Q25, ran MiXCR for clone calling and kept in-frame beta chains. Each CDR3 protein gets just one entry, which takes the most common genes and DNA from the rows behind it. Across this sample there are hundreds of thousands of distinct CDR3 sequences, with 20% to 30% seen only once. Together, the top ten hold roughly 8% of the sample. The CDR3 covers 14 residues, taking in both the cysteine and the phenylalanine. The only DNA kept is the CDR3, 42 bases in frame from the first base. Trimming leaves V shorter by 7 bases and J shorter by 2 bases, with the junction holding 5 bases beyond the gene matches. Based on the germline V gene, the CDR1 and CDR2 sequences are SGHTA and FQGNSA. This clonotype was picked up many times. Its antigen remains unidentified. Nothing much larger sits one base from this clone, and base qualities are not available.

The TCR originated in a human donor in good health (CMV status not recorded). Some clones in this sample may be carry-over from other donors' samples. Source material: CD8+ T cells from PBMCs. The receptor chain draws on TRBV7-2 and TRBJ1-1, with 9 bases aligning to TRBD1. In nucleotide form, the sequence is TGTGCCAGCACAAACAGGGGGCTCAACACTGAAGCTTTCTTT. Translated, it gives CASTNRGLNTEAFF.